This T cell receptor beta chain emerged from a study of blood T cell repertoires in COVID-19. Study background: Whether acute or convalescent, the COVID-19 samples came from the United States, Italy and Spain. T cells, B-cell-depleted T cells, or PBMCs supplied cDNA or gDNA.

With 2 bases removed from V and 8 bases from J, the gap between germline ends came to 9 bases. CDR3 length: 12 residues. Germline-derived CDR1 and CDR2 are LNHNV and YYDKDF (reference sequence). In the authors' workflow: How many nucleated cells were present was estimated from reference gene primer amplification. The protocol was immunoSEQ multiplex PCR, while the TCRdb copy is restricted to in-frame clones and leaves out a portion. Clonal size and the V and J genes are those of that table, whereas D and trimming came from the DNA. The sample has 95,000 to 150,000 clones, about 79% seen once. Specimen: peripheral blood. This TCR was recovered from an older man with acute or convalescent COVID-19. V and J are TRBV15 and TRBJ1-2; a weak D match, TRBD1 (6 bases). The CDR3, as DNA: TGTGCCACCAGCAGAAACAGGGTCGGCTACACCTTC. Translating it yields CATSRNRVGYTF. Full variable domain (remainder filled in from reference TRBV15 and TRBJ1-2): DAMVIQNPRYQVTQFGKPVTLSCSQTLNHNVMYWYQQKSSQAPKLLFHYYDKDFNNEADTPDNFQSRRPNTSFCFLDIRSPGLGDTAMYLCATSRNRVGYTFGSGTRLTVV.